Each of the 24 T cell receptor beta chains below was sequenced from the same sample in a study of CD4 T cells in relation to SARS-CoV-2 and coronaviruses. TCRdb's copy holds only in-frame clones and misses some; the assay was immunoSEQ multiplex PCR. Here the sample spans over 15,000 clones, 65% to 80% being singletons. The unexposed donors gave CD4+ T cells in about 2010-2019, prior to COVID-19. CD4+ T cells were isolated from the cells after nine to eleven days of culture. No antigens are known for them. What was sequenced was CD4+ T cells from PBMCs, cultured in vitro. All receptors derive from a human donor in good health.

CDR3 in DNA: TGTGCCAGCAGCCCATTCCGGGACAGGGAGGGTTCACCCCTCCACTTT. Amino acid sequence: CASSPFRDREGSPLHF. This sequence joins TRBV5-4 and TRBJ1-6; TRBD1 agrees at 9 bases. CDR1 is SGHNT, CDR2 YYREEE, per germline (reference sequence). V lost 4 bases, J lost 9 bases, and 11 bases stayed unmatched. CDR3 length: 16 residues.

The CDR3: CASSALGGYNEQFF. Written as DNA, the CDR3 is TGTGCCAGCAGTGCCCTAGGGGGTTACAATGAGCAGTTCTTC. The rearrangement joins TRBV2 to TRBJ2-1, with a possible D match to TRBD1 (6 bases). The CDR3 is 14 amino acids. The germline gives CDR1 SNHLY, CDR2 FYNNEI. Trimming removed 4 bases from V and 4 bases from J, with 11 bases in between.

Regarding this clone: The junction departs from germline at one end; a sequencing error may be responsible. This sequence joins TRBV7-9 and TRBJ2-7, with TRBD2 matching 9 bases. This CDR3 region has 13 residues. CDR1 is SEHNR, CDR2 FQNEAQ, per germline (reference sequence). The CDR3 DNA reads as TGTGCCAGCAGCGTAGCGGGAGAATACGAGCAGTACTTC. Its translation: CASSVAGEYEQYF.

This rearrangement joins TRBV7-4 to TRBJ2-1; D not resolved. The CDR3 has 12 amino acids. The V end was cut by 2 bases, the J end by 8 bases, with 7 bases between. Germline CDR1 is SGHVT and CDR2 is SQSDAQ. The CDR3 sequence is CASSLSFHEQFF. The CDR3 bases are TGTGCCAGCAGCTTATCGTTCCATGAGCAGTTCTTC.

The V and J genes are TRBV6-6 and TRBJ2-7, with 7 bases identical to TRBD2. The germline gives CDR1 MNHNY, CDR2 SVGAGI (reference sequence). V was pared by 5 bases and J by 3 bases, with 16 bases of the junction left unmatched. The CDR3 runs to 17 residues. This CDR3 reads CASSQREGPFPLYEQYF. The CDR3 region has the DNA TGTGCCAGCAGTCAAAGGGAGGGACCCTTCCCTCTCTACGAGCAGTACTTC.

The V call is TRBV11-2, the J call TRBJ2-5; D is unclear. The V and J ends lost 1 base and 5 bases respectively, with 5 bases between them. Germline CDR1 reads SGHAT; CDR2 reads FQNNGV. The CDR3 extends over 12 amino acids. The CDR3 loop is CASSLGAETQYF. In nucleotides, the CDR3 is TGTGCCAGCAGCTTAGGTGCGGAGACCCAGTACTTC.

The rearrangement joins TRBV9 to TRBJ2-3, with D possibly TRBD1 on 6 matching bases. V shed 4 bases and J shed 0 bases, with 15 bases lying between them. Germline CDR1 SGDLS, CDR2 YYNGEE. This CDR3 contains 16 residues. CDR3 DNA: TGTGCCAGCAGCACCGGACAGTTCTTTAGCACAGATACGCAGTATTTT. It yields the protein CASSTGQFFSTDTQYF. Full variable domain (outside the CDR3, taken from reference TRBV9 and TRBJ2-3): DSGVTQTPKHLITATGQRVTLRCSPRSGDLSVYWYQQSLDQGLQFLIQYYNGEERAKGNILERFSAQQFPDLHSELNLSSLELGDSALYFCASSTGQFFSTDTQYFGPGTRLTVL.

The chain recombines TRBV7-9 with TRBJ1-1; no firm D call. Germline CDR1 reads SEHNR; CDR2 reads FQNEAQ (reference sequence). The CDR3 sequence is 13 residues long. V lost 4 bases and J lost 0, with 6 bases in between. CDR3 nucleotides: TGTGCCAGCAGCTCGTCGGTGAACACTGAAGCTTTCTTT. This encodes CASSSSVNTEAFF.

The V and J genes are TRBV20-1 and TRBJ2-1; a possible D gene is TRBD2 (5 bases). The CDR3 has 11 residues. The germline V gene encodes CDR1 DFQATT and CDR2 SNEGSKA (reference sequence). V lost 5 bases and J 6 bases, leaving 8 bases between the germline ends. CDR3 sequence: CSAYRGNEQFF. The CDR3 nucleotides are TGCAGTGCTTATCGGGGCAATGAGCAGTTCTTC.

In its sample, this clone was seen once. The chain has TRBV4-1 and TRBJ2-5; D may be TRBD1 (5 bases). CDR1 is MGHRA and CDR2 is YSYEKL in the germline V gene. The CDR3 is 15 residues long. The V gene lost 0 bases and the J gene lost 4 bases, with 12 bases spanning the gap. CDR3 bases: TGCGCCAGCAGCCAAGATCCAGGGTTAGCAGAGACCCAGTACTTC. Its protein is CASSQDPGLAETQYF.

The chain couples TRBV4-1 to TRBJ2-1, with a tentative D call TRBD1 (6 bases). Trimming removed 0 bases from V and 5 bases from J, with 8 bases in between. Germline CDR1 and CDR2: MGHRA and YSYEKL. This CDR3 spans 14 amino acids. The CDR3 coding sequence is TGCGCCAGCAGCCAAGAACAGGGAAACAATGAGCAGTTCTTC. It is translated as CASSQEQGNNEQFF.

This sequence joins TRBV7-2 and TRBJ2-7; D is possibly TRBD2 (5 bases). Per germline, CDR1 SGHTA and CDR2 FQGNSA. V dropped 1 base and J dropped 4 bases, with 11 bases sitting between them. The CDR3 is 14 amino acids. CDR3 sequence reads: CASSLGGPPYEQYF. The CDR3, as DNA: TGTGCCAGCAGCTTAGGCGGGCCACCTTACGAGCAGTACTTC.

As DNA, the CDR3 is TGTGCCATCAGTGAGTCGCAGGACCGCACAGATACGCAGTATTTT. Protein: CAISESQDRTDTQYF. The rearrangement joins TRBV10-3 to TRBJ2-3; D gene unclear. Looked up from germline, CDR1 is ENHRY and CDR2 is SYGVKD. The V and J ends lost 0 bases and 1 base respectively, with 8 bases between them. This CDR3 comprises 15 residues.

J is TRBJ2-1 and V is TRBV7-9; TRBD2 agrees at 7 bases. This CDR3 comprises 15 residues. V was pared by 1 base and J by 4 bases, with 4 bases of the junction left unmatched. Germline lookup yields CDR1 SEHNR and CDR2 FQNEAQ (reference sequence). CDR3 in DNA: TGTGCCAGCAGCTTAGGACTAGCCGATTACAATGAGCAGTTCTTC. It codes for CASSLGLADYNEQFF.

The rearrangement joins TRBV30 to TRBJ2-7; TRBD2 agrees at 10 bases. From germline, CDR1 is GTSNPN and CDR2 SVGIG (reference sequence). Losses at the gene ends were 2 bases for V and 6 bases for J; bases not matched to a gene: 4. This CDR3 comprises 13 residues. The CDR3 region is CAWSRSGRGEQYF. CDR3 DNA: TGTGCCTGGAGTCGGAGCGGGAGGGGCGAGCAGTACTTC.

This sequence joins TRBV7-2 and TRBJ1-5; 8 bases fit TRBD1. V trimming: 5 bases; J trimming: 7 bases; junction bases outside the gene matches: 4. CDR1 is SGHTA, CDR2 FQGNSA, per germline. The CDR3 totals 13 residues. The chain's CDR3 is CASSLPGGQPQHF. The CDR3 DNA reads TGTGCCAGCAGCCTTCCAGGGGGCCAGCCCCAGCATTTT.

This clone turned up a few times. The chain carries TRBV7-3 and TRBJ2-1, with no clear D. The length of the CDR3 is 14 residues. V dropped 2 bases and J dropped 7 bases, with 12 bases sitting between them. Germline V gives CDR1 SGHTA, CDR2 FQGTGA. CDR3 loop: CASSLGASTNEQFF. CDR3 in DNA: TGTGCCAGCAGCTTAGGTGCCTCTACTAATGAGCAGTTCTTC.

The V call is TRBV3-1 (or the pseudogene TRBV3-2), the J call TRBJ1-3, with D perhaps matching TRBD1 (6 bases). Germline V gene data show CDR1 as LGHDT and CDR2 as YNNKEL (reference sequence). The CDR3 is 16 amino acids. V shed 2 bases and J shed 2 bases, with 13 bases lying between them. CDR3 DNA: TGTGCCAGCAGCCAAACAGAGGCAGGGGCTGGAAACACCATATATTTT. Protein: CASSQTEAGAGNTIYF.

The chain joins TRBV12-3 or TRBV12-4 to TRBJ1-1; no reliable D call. The CDR3 is made up of 13 amino acids. Trimming pared 3 bases from V and 8 bases from J, leaving 13 bases between. CDR3 amino acids: CASSFGQEKEAFF. The DNA of the CDR3 is TGTGCCAGCAGTTTTGGCCAAGAGAAAGAAGCTTTCTTT.

This rearrangement joins TRBV11-2 to TRBJ2-5; D not resolved. Germline CDR1 is SGHAT and CDR2 is FQNNGV. V lost 5 bases to trimming and J lost 2 bases, with 6 bases between them. The CDR3 sequence is 12 residues long. The DNA for the CDR3 is TGTGCCAGCAGCCAAACACAAGAGACCCAGTACTTC. Its protein product is CASSQTQETQYF.

This clone has more than one count but fewer than ten. The rearrangement links TRBV20-1 to TRBJ2-7, with 8 bases that match TRBD1. The CDR3 runs to 14 residues. V lost 3 bases to trimming and J lost 2 bases; unmatched junction nucleotides: 6. Per germline, CDR1 DFQATT and CDR2 SNEGSKA (reference sequence). The CDR3 DNA reads TGCAGTGCTAGTCACCCGGGACAGGCCTACGAGCAGTACTTC. This gives the protein CSASHPGQAYEQYF.

The gene calls are TRBV9 and TRBJ1-6; 9 nucleotides line up with TRBD1. Germline V gene lookup returns CDR1 SGDLS and CDR2 YYNGEE. The CDR3 covers 15 residues. After removal of 3 bases from V and 8 bases from J, the junction contained 6 bases not matched to a gene. The CDR3 sequence: CASSGGGTGYSPLHF. For the CDR3, the DNA is TGTGCCAGCAGCGGGGGGGGGACAGGGTATTCACCCCTCCACTTT.

The chain combines TRBV2 with TRBJ1-3; D not certain. Trimming took 3 bases from V and 7 from J, leaving 13 bases between them. The CDR3 consists of 14 residues. Germline V CDR1 and CDR2: SNHLY, FYNNEI. The CDR3 nucleotides are TGTGCCAGCAGTGATATGGGATCAAGGAACACCATATATTTT. It is translated as CASSDMGSRNTIYF. Variable domain in full (rest from reference TRBV2 and TRBJ1-3): EPEVTQTPSHQVTQMGQEVILRCVPISNHLYFYWYRQILGQKVEFLVSFYNNEISEKSEIFDDQFSVERPDGSNFTLKIRSTKLEDSAMYFCASSDMGSRNTIYFGEGSWLTVV.

V gene TRBV5-8 combines with J gene TRBJ2-2; 12 bases agree with TRBD1. The CDR3 has 16 amino acids. J gave up 5 bases and V 7 bases, and 9 bases lay outside the gene matches. CDR1 is SGHTS and CDR2 is YDEGEE in the germline V gene. CDR3 coding DNA: TGTGCCAGCCGTCGGGACAGGGGGCGAGGGACCGGGGAGCTGTTTTTT. Translated, it gives CASRRDRGRGTGELFF.